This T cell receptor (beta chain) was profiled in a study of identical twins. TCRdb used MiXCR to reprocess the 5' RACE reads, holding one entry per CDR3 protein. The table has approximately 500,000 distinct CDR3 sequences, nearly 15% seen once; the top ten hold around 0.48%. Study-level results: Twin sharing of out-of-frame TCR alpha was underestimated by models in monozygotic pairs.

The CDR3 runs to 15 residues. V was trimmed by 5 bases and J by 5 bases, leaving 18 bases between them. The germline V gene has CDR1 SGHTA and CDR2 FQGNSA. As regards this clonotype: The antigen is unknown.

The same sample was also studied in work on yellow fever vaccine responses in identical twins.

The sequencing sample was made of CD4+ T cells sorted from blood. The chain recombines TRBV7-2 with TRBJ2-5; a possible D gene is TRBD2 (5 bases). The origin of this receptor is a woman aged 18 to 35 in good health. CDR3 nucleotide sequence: TGTGCCAGCAGCGACCCAGGCACTAGTTCGGAGACCCAGTACTTC. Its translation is CASSDPGTSSETQYF.